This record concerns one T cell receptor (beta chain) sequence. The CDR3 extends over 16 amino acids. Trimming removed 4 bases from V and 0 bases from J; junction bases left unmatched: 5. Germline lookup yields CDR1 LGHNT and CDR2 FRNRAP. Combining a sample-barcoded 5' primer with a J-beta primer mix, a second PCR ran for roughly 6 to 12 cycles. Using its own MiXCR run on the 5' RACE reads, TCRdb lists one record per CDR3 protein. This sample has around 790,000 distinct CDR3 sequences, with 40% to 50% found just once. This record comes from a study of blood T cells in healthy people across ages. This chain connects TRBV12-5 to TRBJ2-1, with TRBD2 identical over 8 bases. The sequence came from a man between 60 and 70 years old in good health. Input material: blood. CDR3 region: CASGYSGTSSYNEQFF. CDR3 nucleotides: TGTGCTAGTGGTTATAGCGGGACTAGCTCCTACAATGAGCAGTTCTTC.